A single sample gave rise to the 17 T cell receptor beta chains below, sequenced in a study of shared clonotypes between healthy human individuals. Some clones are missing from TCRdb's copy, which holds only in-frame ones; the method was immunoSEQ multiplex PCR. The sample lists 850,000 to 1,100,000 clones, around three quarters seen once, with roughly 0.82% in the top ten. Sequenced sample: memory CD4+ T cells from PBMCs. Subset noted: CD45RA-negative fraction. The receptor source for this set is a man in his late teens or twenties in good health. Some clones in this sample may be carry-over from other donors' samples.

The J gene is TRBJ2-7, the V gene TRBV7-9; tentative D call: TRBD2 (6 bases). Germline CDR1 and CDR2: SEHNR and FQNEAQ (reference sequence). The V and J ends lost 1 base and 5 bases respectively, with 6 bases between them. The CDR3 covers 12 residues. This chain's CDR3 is CASSLGGDEQYF. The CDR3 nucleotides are TGTGCCAGCAGCTTAGGGGGGGACGAGCAGTACTTC.

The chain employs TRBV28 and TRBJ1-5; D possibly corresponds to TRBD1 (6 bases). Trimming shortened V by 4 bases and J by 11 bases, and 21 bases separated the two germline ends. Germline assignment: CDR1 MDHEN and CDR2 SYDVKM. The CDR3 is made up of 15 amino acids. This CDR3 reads CASSYQGGTSKSQHF. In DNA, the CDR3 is TGTGCCAGCAGTTACCAAGGAGGGACATCTAAGTCCCAGCATTTT.

Here the CDR3 reads CASRAGGFDQPQHF. CDR3 sequence (DNA): TGTGCCAGCAGGGCAGGGGGTTTTGATCAGCCCCAGCATTTT. The rearrangement joins TRBV28 to TRBJ1-5, with 7 nucleotides matching TRBD1. This CDR3 spans 14 amino acids. Trimming took 6 bases from V and 5 from J; bases not matched to a gene: 7. Germline CDR1 is MDHEN and CDR2 is SYDVKM.

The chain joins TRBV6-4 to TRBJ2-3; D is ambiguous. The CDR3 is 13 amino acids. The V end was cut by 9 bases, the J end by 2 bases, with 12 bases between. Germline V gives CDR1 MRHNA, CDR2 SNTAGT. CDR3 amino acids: CASSPIHTDTQYF. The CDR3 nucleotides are TGTGCCAGTAGTCCGATTCACACAGATACGCAGTATTTT.

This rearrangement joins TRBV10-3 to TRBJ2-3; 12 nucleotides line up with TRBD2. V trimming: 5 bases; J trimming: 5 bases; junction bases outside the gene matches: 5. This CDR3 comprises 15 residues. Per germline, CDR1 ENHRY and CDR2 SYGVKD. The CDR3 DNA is TGTGCCATCAGTTTGGGACTAGCGGGTGGAGATACGCAGTATTTT. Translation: CAISLGLAGGDTQYF.

The CDR3 reads CASSLTSGGNEKLFF. The CDR3 region has the DNA TGTGCCAGCAGCTTGACCTCAGGGGGAAATGAAAAACTGTTTTTT. The chain carries TRBV5-5 and TRBJ1-4; 7 bases match TRBD1. The CDR3 is 15 amino acids. The germline V gene encodes CDR1 SGHKS and CDR2 YYEKEE (reference sequence). Germline trimming cut 1 base from V and 5 bases from J; bases unmatched to any gene: 5.

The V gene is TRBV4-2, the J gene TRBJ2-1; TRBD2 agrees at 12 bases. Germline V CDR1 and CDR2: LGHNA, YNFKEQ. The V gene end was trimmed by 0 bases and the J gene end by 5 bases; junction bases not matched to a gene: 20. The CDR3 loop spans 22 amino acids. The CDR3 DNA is TGTGCCAGCAGCCAAGAGACCATGCGGCGGCCTAGCGGGAGGGTTGGGGACAATGAGCAGTTCTTC. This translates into CASSQETMRRPSGRVGDNEQFF.

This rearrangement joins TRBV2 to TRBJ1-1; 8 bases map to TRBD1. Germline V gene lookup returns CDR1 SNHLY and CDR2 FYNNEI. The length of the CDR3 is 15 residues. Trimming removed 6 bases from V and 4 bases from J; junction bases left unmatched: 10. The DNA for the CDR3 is TGTGCCAGCAGATCGGGACAGGTCCGGAGCACTGAAGCTTTCTTT. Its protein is CASRSGQVRSTEAFF.

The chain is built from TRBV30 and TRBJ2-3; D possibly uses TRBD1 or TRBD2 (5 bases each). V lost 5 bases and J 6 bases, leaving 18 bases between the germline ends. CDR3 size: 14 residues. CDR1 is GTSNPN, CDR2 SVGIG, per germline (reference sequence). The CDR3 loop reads CAWDPGPADDTQYF. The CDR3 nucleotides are TGTGCCTGGGACCCGGGACCAGCGGACGATACGCAGTATTTT. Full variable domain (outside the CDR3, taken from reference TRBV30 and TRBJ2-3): SQTIHQWPATLVQPVGSPLSLECTVEGTSNPNLYWYRQAAGRGLQLLFYSVGIGQISSEVPQNLSASRPQDRQFILSSKKLLLSDSGFYLCAWDPGPADDTQYFGPGTRLTVL.

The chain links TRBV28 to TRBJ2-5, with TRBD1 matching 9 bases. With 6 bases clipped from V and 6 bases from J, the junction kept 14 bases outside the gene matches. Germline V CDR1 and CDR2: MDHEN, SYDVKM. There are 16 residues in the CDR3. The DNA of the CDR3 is TGTGCCAGCAGCTACTATAGGACAGGGGCTAGGAAGACCCAGTACTTC. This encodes CASSYYRTGARKTQYF.

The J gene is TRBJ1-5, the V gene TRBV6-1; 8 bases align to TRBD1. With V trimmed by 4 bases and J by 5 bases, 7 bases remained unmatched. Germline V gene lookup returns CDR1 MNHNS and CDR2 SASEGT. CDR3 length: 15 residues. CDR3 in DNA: TGTGCCAGCAGTGGTTATCAGGGGGCGTATCAGCCCCAGCATTTT. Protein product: CASSGYQGAYQPQHF.

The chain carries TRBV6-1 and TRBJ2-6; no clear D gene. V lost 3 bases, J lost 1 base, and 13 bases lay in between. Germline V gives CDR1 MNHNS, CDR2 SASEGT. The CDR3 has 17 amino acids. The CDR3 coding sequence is TGTGCCAGCAGTGAGGTAGCTGTATCTTCTGGGGCCAACGTCCTGACTTTC. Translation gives CASSEVAVSSGANVLTF.

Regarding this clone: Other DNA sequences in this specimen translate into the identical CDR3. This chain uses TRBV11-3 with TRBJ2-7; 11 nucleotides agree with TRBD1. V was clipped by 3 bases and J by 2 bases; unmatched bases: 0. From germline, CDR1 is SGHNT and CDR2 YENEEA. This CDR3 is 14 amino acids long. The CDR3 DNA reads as TGTGCCAGCAGCTTGGGACAGGGGGCCTACGAGCAGTACTTC. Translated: CASSLGQGAYEQYF.

The CDR3 region is CASSLGGSGKSTDTQYF. The CDR3 coding sequence is TGCGCCAGCAGCTTGGGAGGTAGCGGGAAAAGCACAGATACGCAGTATTTT. The chain joins TRBV5-1 to TRBJ2-3; 8 nucleotides align to TRBD2. V lost 0 bases to trimming and J lost 0 bases; unmatched junction nucleotides: 6. CDR1 SGHRS and CDR2 YFSETQ come from the germline V gene. The CDR3 contains 17 residues.

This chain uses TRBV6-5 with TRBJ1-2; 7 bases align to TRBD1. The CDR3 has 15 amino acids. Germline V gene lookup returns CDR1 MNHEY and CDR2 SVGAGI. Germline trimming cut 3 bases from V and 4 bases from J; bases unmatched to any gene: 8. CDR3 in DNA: TGTGCCAGCAGTTATTCGGGAACAGGGGTCTATGGCTACACCTTC. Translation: CASSYSGTGVYGYTF.

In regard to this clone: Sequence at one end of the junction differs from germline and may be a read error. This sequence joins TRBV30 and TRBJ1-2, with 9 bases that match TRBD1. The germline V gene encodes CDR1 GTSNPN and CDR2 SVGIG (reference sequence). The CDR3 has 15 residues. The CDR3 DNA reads TGTGCCTGGGAACCACTTGGCCGGGACAGGGTTCCTAGGGCCTTC. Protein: CAWEPLGRDRVPRAF.

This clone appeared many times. CDR3: CAGGELPRATEYF. CDR3 nucleotides: TGTGCCGGAGGTGAGCTACCTCGGGCAACGGAGTATTTT. The V gene is TRBV5-5, the J gene TRBJ2-3, with D perhaps TRBD2 (5 bases). The CDR3 totals 13 residues. V was trimmed by 10 bases and J by 13 bases, leaving 25 bases between them. Germline V lookup: CDR1 SGHKS, CDR2 YYEKEE (reference sequence). The variable domain in full, completed from reference TRBV5-5 and TRBJ2-3, reads DAGVTQSPTHLIKTRGQQVTLRCSPISGHKSVSWYQQVLGQGPQFIFQYYEKEERGRGNFPDRFSARQFPNYSSELNVNALLLGDSALYLCAGGELPRATEYFGPGTRLTVL.